These 26 T cell receptor beta chains were sequenced from one sample in a study of blood T cell repertoires in COVID-19. Clones were sequenced by immunoSEQ multiplex PCR, and TCRdb holds only the in-frame ones, with some missing. The sample holds roughly 190,000 clones, about 86% seen once. Sequencing used peripheral blood. These receptors all stem from a man aged 25 to 40 with active or convalescent COVID-19.

The V call is TRBV10-3, the J call TRBJ2-1, with 13 bases that match TRBD2. Germline assignment: CDR1 ENHRY and CDR2 SYGVKD. The CDR3 has 16 amino acids. The V and J ends lost 6 bases and 3 bases, in that order; junction bases with no gene match: 5. Written as DNA, the CDR3 is TGTGCCATCAGCCCGGGACTAGCGGGGAGCTACAATGAGCAGTTCTTC. This codes for CAISPGLAGSYNEQFF.

In its sample, this clone was seen a few times. The V and J genes are TRBV7-9 and TRBJ2-5; 8 nucleotides align to TRBD2. Germline V CDR1 and CDR2: SEHNR, FQNEAQ (reference sequence). This CDR3 region has 16 residues. Trimming cost V 1 base and J 5 bases; bases outside gene matches: 9. CDR3 region: CASSLGRSGVLETQYF. The CDR3 DNA reads TGTGCCAGCAGCTTAGGGCGTAGCGGGGTGCTGGAGACCCAGTACTTC.

This chain connects TRBV10-3 to TRBJ2-1; perhaps TRBD2 as D (5 bases). V gave up 4 bases and J gave up 4 bases, with 8 bases separating them. In germline, CDR1 is ENHRY, CDR2 SYGVKD. There are 13 residues in the CDR3. The DNA for the CDR3 is TGTGCCATCAGTGGGGGAGATTACAATGAGCAGTTCTTC. Amino acids: CAISGGDYNEQFF.

This sequence joins TRBV19 and TRBJ2-5, with D possibly TRBD1 on 6 matching bases. This CDR3 region has 15 residues. The germline V gene encodes CDR1 LNHDA and CDR2 SQIVND (reference sequence). Trimming took off 1 base at V and 5 bases at J, with 14 bases between the two ends. The CDR3 bases are TGTGCCAGTAGTATAGGCACAGGGCTGGCGGAGACCCAGTACTTC. This sequence encodes CASSIGTGLAETQYF.

The chain recombines TRBV7-2 with TRBJ1-1, with D tentatively TRBD1 (5 bases). V gave up 2 bases and J gave up 2 bases, with 12 bases separating them. The germline CDR1 and CDR2 sequences are SGHTA and FQGNSA. The length of the CDR3 is 15 residues. The CDR3 is CASSLTQGINTEAFF. CDR3 coding DNA: TGTGCCAGCAGCTTAACGCAGGGTATCAACACTGAAGCTTTCTTT.

This clone was recorded a few times. The genes are TRBV7-9 and TRBJ1-4; 9 nucleotides match TRBD1. The CDR3 runs 16 residues. J lost 6 bases, V lost 5 bases, and 10 bases had no gene match. Germline assignment: CDR1 SEHNR and CDR2 FQNEAQ (reference sequence). CDR3 nucleotides: TGTGCCAGCAGCCCTTCCCGGGGACAGGGCGATGAAAAACTGTTTTTT. The encoded protein is CASSPSRGQGDEKLFF.

This clone turned up a few times. The genes are TRBV9 and TRBJ1-6; D is possibly TRBD1 (5 bases). CDR1 is SGDLS, CDR2 YYNGEE, per germline. Trimming removed 2 bases at V and 7 bases at J, with 13 bases between. This CDR3 region has 15 residues. CDR3 loop: CASSVGGVANSPLHF. CDR3 bases: TGTGCCAGCAGCGTGGGGGGGGTTGCAAATTCACCCCTCCACTTT.

This clone has a single count. V gene TRBV25-1 combines with J gene TRBJ2-1; TRBD2 aligns across 9 bases. The germline gives CDR1 MGHDK, CDR2 SYGVNS. The CDR3 spans 16 residues. V shed 6 bases, J shed 0 bases, and the junction held 6 bases outside the gene matches. The CDR3 loop reads CASSKTSGLSYNEQFF. The CDR3 DNA reads as TGTGCCAGCAGCAAGACTAGCGGCCTCTCCTACAATGAGCAGTTCTTC.

This clone was detected only once. This chain links TRBV6-5 with TRBJ2-1; D perhaps matches TRBD1 (6 bases). The CDR3 runs 14 residues. The germline gives CDR1 MNHEY, CDR2 SVGAGI. The V gene lost 0 bases and the J gene lost 6 bases, with 9 bases spanning the gap. DNA for the CDR3: TGTGCCAGCAGTTACTCGATGGGGGCCAATGAGCAGTTCTTC. Translation gives CASSYSMGANEQFF.

The chain is built from TRBV16 and TRBJ1-3; TRBD1 aligns across 7 bases. In germline, CDR1 is KGHSY, CDR2 FQNENV. With 4 bases clipped from V and 4 bases from J, the junction kept 7 bases outside the gene matches. The CDR3 is 15 residues long. Here the CDR3 reads CASSLRTGGGNTIYF. In DNA form, the CDR3 reads TGTGCCAGCAGCCTCCGGACAGGAGGCGGAAACACCATATATTTT.

This chain uses TRBV4-3 with TRBJ2-7, with 9 positions matching TRBD2. J was trimmed by 3 bases and V by 4 bases; bases with no gene match: 7. The CDR3 length is 15 residues. Germline CDR1 LGHNA, CDR2 YSLEER. CDR3 sequence reads: CASSPATSGFYEQYF. Here the CDR3 DNA reads TGCGCCAGCAGCCCCGCGACTAGCGGTTTCTACGAGCAGTACTTC.

V is TRBV7-2 and J is TRBJ1-1; no clear D. This CDR3 contains 13 residues. In germline, CDR1 is SGHTA, CDR2 FQGNSA. Trimming pared 5 bases from V and 6 bases from J, leaving 13 bases between. The CDR3 DNA reads as TGTGCCAGCAGCCTTAGGAGGGAATCTGAAGCTTTCTTT. This gives the protein CASSLRRESEAFF.

The chain is built from TRBV13 and TRBJ2-5; tentatively, D is TRBD1 (5 bases). Germline assignment: CDR1 PRHDT and CDR2 FYEKMQ (reference sequence). V lost 5 bases and J lost 4, with 11 bases in between. This CDR3 comprises 13 residues. CDR3 protein: CASSRSGIETQYF. The CDR3 DNA reads as TGTGCCAGCAGCCGATCAGGGATAGAGACCCAGTACTTC.

The rearrangement joins TRBV7-2 to TRBJ2-1; TRBD1 matches 10 bases. The germline CDR1 and CDR2 sequences are SGHTA and FQGNSA. With 0 bases clipped from V and 8 bases from J, the junction kept 22 bases outside the gene matches. CDR3 size: 21 residues. CDR3 amino acids: CASSLAPPGGRTGGAVDEQFF. The DNA of the CDR3 is TGTGCCAGCAGCTTAGCCCCCCCGGGGGGGCGGACAGGGGGGGCCGTGGATGAGCAGTTCTTC.

This clone was counted a single time. The DNA of the CDR3 is TGTGCTAGTGGTATACAGGTCGCGAACACCGGGGAGCTGTTTTTT. Its protein is CASGIQVANTGELFF. The V and J genes are TRBV12-5 and TRBJ2-2, with D possibly being TRBD1 (5 bases). This CDR3 region has 15 residues. Between the trimmed V and J ends, which lost 5 bases and 0 bases, there was a span of 10 bases. Germline V gives CDR1 LGHNT, CDR2 FRNRAP. Drawing the rest from reference TRBV12-5 and TRBJ2-2, the complete variable domain is DARVTQTPRHKVTEMGQEVTMRCQPILGHNTVFWYRQTMMQGLELLAYFRNRAPLDDSGMPKDRFSAEMPDATLATLKIQPSEPRDSAVYFCASGIQVANTGELFFGEGSRLTVL.

This chain links TRBV7-9 with TRBJ1-6, with a possible D match to TRBD1 (6 bases). This CDR3 spans 14 amino acids. With 8 bases removed from V and 4 bases from J, the gap between germline ends came to 12 bases. Germline CDR1 and CDR2: SEHNR and FQNEAQ (reference sequence). Here the CDR3 DNA reads TGTGCCAGCGACGAGGGGGTTTATAATTCACCCCTCCACTTT. It translates to CASDEGVYNSPLHF. Using reference TRBV7-9 and TRBJ1-6 for the parts outside the CDR3, the full variable domain is DTGVSQNPRHKITKRGQNVTFRCDPISEHNRLYWYRQTLGQGPEFLTYFQNEAQLEKSRLLSDRFSAERPKGSFSTLEIQRTEQGDSAMYLCASDEGVYNSPLHFGNGTRLTVT.

This clone has a count of ten or more. V usage is TRBV27 and J usage is TRBJ2-1; 8 bases line up with TRBD2. The CDR3 covers 15 residues. In germline, CDR1 is MNHEY, CDR2 SMNVEV (reference sequence). V lost 6 bases and J lost 3; bases outside the gene matches: 7. As DNA, the CDR3 is TGTGCCAGCAGCCTCCTCAGCGGGAGCTACAATGAGCAGTTCTTC. Encoded protein: CASSLLSGSYNEQFF.

The chain has TRBV2 and TRBJ1-1; 7 bases agree with TRBD1. The CDR3 is 11 amino acids. The J segment lost 5 bases and the V segment lost 9 bases, leaving 3 bases of the junction unmatched. From germline, CDR1 is SNHLY and CDR2 FYNNEI. The CDR3 region has the DNA TGTGCCAGTAAGACAGGGACTGAAGCTTTCTTT. This gives the protein CASKTGTEAFF.

The chain carries TRBV3-1 (or the pseudogene TRBV3-2) and TRBJ2-7; 7 bases are a match to TRBD2. V was pared by 5 bases and J by 4 bases, with 14 bases of the junction left unmatched. The germline CDR1 and CDR2 sequences are LGHDT and YNNKEL (reference sequence). There are 16 residues in the CDR3. CDR3 DNA: TGTGCCAGCAGCTCACACGCGATCGGGAGGAGGTACGAGCAGTACTTC. This translates into CASSSHAIGRRYEQYF.

The chain employs TRBV2 and TRBJ1-2, with 7 bases fitting TRBD1. The V gene end was trimmed by 6 bases and the J gene end by 3 bases; junction bases not matched to a gene: 7. Germline CDR1 is SNHLY and CDR2 is FYNNEI. There are 14 residues in the CDR3. The CDR3 coding sequence is TGTGCCAGCAGCAGACAGGGAGGTGACTATGGCTACACCTTC. Amino acid sequence: CASSRQGGDYGYTF.

The chain carries TRBV7-9 and TRBJ2-1; TRBD2 matches 12 bases. Losses at the gene ends were 5 bases for V and 5 bases for J; bases not matched to a gene: 7. Germline CDR1 is SEHNR and CDR2 is FQNEAQ (reference sequence). CDR3 size: 16 residues. The CDR3 nucleotides read TGTGCCAGCAGCAACCTAGCGGGAGGGCCGCACAATGAGCAGTTCTTC. It encodes CASSNLAGGPHNEQFF.

This chain links TRBV28 with TRBJ1-1; maybe TRBD1 (5 bases). The CDR3 is 14 residues long. V was cut by 3 bases and J by 3 bases, with 11 bases left in between. Germline CDR1 and CDR2: MDHEN and SYDVKM. The CDR3 DNA reads TGTGCCAGCAGTTTGGGGGGGTACGACACTGAAGCTTTCTTT. Translation gives CASSLGGYDTEAFF.

The rearrangement links TRBV27 to TRBJ1-2; TRBD1 agrees at 9 bases. With 2 bases clipped from V and 6 bases from J, the junction kept 4 bases outside the gene matches. The CDR3 extends over 14 amino acids. Germline loops: CDR1 MNHEY, CDR2 SMNVEV (reference sequence). The CDR3 DNA reads as TGTGCCAGCAGTTTACGCGGACAGGGGAATGGCTACACCTTC. It yields the protein CASSLRGQGNGYTF.

The chain joins TRBV29-1 to TRBJ2-7; 9 nucleotides agree with TRBD1. From germline, CDR1 is SQVTM and CDR2 ANQGSEA. The ends lost 5 bases at V and 8 bases at J; junction bases unmatched: 10. This CDR3 spans 13 amino acids. The CDR3 region has the DNA TGCAGCGTTATCACCGGGACAGGGTCTAAGCAGTACGTC. It codes for CSVITGTGSKQYV.

The chain is built from TRBV6-5 and TRBJ1-2, with TRBD1 as a possible D gene (6 bases). The germline V gene encodes CDR1 MNHEY and CDR2 SVGAGI. With 8 bases removed from V and 0 bases from J, the gap between germline ends came to 13 bases. The CDR3 contains 14 residues. For the CDR3, the DNA is TGTGCCAGCTCGGGACAACTCGCTAACTATGGCTACACCTTC. This codes for CASSGQLANYGYTF.

This clone was seen a handful of times. V usage is TRBV18 and J usage is TRBJ2-7, with 10 bases lining up with TRBD1. The CDR3 runs 15 residues. With 6 bases clipped from V and 0 bases from J, the junction kept 5 bases outside the gene matches. Germline-derived CDR1 and CDR2 are KGHSH and LQKENI. CDR3 sequence: CASSPGQGSSYEQYF. As DNA, the CDR3 is TGTGCCAGCTCTCCGGGACAGGGGAGCTCCTACGAGCAGTACTTC.